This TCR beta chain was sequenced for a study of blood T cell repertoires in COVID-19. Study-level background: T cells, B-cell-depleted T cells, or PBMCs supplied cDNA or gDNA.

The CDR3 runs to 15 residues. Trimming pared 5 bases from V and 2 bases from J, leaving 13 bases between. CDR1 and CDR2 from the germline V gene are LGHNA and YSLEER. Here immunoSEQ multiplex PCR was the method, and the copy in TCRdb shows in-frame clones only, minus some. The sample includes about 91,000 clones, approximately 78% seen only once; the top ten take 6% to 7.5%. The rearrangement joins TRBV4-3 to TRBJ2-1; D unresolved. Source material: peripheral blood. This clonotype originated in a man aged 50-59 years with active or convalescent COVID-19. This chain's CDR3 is CASSERLSPYNEQFF. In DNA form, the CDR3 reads TGCGCCAGCAGCGAACGCCTTAGCCCCTACAATGAGCAGTTCTTC.